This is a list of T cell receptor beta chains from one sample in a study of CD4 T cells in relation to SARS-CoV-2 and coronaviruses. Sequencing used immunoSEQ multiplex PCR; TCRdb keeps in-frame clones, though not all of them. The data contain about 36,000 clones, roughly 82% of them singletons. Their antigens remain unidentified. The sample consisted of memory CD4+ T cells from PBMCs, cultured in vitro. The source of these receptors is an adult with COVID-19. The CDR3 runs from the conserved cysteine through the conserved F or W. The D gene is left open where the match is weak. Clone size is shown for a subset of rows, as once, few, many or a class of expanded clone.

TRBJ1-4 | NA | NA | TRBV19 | CASSPETWMEKLFF | TGTGCCAGTAGTCCTGAGACATGGATGGAAAAACTGTTTTTT
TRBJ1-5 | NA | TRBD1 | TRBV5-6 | CASSFFGTGLFNQPQHF | TGTGCCAGCAGCTTTTTTGGGACAGGGCTTTTCAATCAGCCCCAGCATTTT
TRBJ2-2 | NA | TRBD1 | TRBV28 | CASSENRGSRTGELFF | TGTGCCAGCAGCGAAAACAGGGGTAGTCGCACCGGGGAGCTGTTTTTT
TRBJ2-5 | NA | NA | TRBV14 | CASSQAGWETQYF | TGTGCCAGCAGCCAAGCCGGGTGGGAGACCCAGTACTTC
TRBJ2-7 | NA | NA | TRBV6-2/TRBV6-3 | CASSRRDNRGYEQYF | TGTGCCAGCAGCCGCCGGGACAATCGAGGCTACGAGCAGTACTTC
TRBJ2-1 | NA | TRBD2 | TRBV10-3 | CAISARGGSGGPSYNEQFF | TGTGCCATCAGTGCTAGGGGTGGGTCGGGAGGACCCTCCTACAATGAGCAGTTCTTC
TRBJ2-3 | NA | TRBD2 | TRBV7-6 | CASSLQLASGSPTTSTDTQYF | TGTGCCAGCAGCTTACAATTGGCTAGCGGGAGCCCCACAACTAGCACAGATACGCAGTATTTT
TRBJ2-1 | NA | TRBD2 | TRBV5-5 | CASSLGVGGPPYNEQFF | TGTGCCAGCAGCTTGGGGGTGGGAGGGCCCCCGTACAATGAGCAGTTCTTC
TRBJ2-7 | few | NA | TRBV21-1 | CASSGKQSSYEQYF | TGTGCCAGCAGCGGAAAACAGAGCTCCTACGAGCAGTACTTC
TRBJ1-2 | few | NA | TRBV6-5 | CASSYSPGHNYGYTF | TGTGCCAGCAGTTATTCCCCGGGACACAACTATGGCTACACCTTC
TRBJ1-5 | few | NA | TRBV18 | CASSPDRVQPQHF | TGTGCCAGCTCACCAGATCGGGTCCAGCCCCAGCATTTT
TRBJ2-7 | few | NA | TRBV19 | CASSIGGRSFYEQYF | TGTGCCAGTAGTATAGGAGGCCGGTCTTTCTACGAGCAGTACTTC
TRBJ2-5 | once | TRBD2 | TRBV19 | CASSIVGQGTRETQYF | TGTGCCAGTAGTATTGTCGGGCAGGGGACTAGGGAGACCCAGTACTTC
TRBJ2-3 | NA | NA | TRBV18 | CASSPPDPPDTQYF | TGTGCCAGCTCACCACCAGATCCCCCAGATACGCAGTATTTT
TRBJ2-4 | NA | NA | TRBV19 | CASSRTDQNIQYF | TGTGCCAGTAGTCGGACGGACCAAAACATTCAGTACTTC
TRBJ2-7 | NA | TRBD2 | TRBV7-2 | CASSLIGGTSGYEQYF | TGTGCCAGCAGCTTAATAGGAGGGACTAGCGGTTACGAGCAGTACTTC
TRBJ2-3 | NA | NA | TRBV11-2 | CASSPLGASPDTQYF | TGTGCCAGCAGCCCCCTCGGCGCTAGCCCAGATACGCAGTATTTT
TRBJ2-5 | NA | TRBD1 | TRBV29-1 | CSVLSDRANQETQYF | TGCAGCGTTCTATCGGACAGGGCGAACCAAGAGACCCAGTACTTC
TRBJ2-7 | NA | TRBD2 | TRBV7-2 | CASSFQGLAAYEQYF | TGTGCCAGCAGCTTCCAGGGACTAGCAGCCTACGAGCAGTACTTC
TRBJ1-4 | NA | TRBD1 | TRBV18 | CASSQLQTGTEKLFF | TGTGCCAGCTCACAACTTCAGACAGGGACTGAAAAACTGTTTTTT
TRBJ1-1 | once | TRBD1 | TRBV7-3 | CASSLMGQGNTEAFF | TGTGCCAGCAGCTTAATGGGACAGGGGAACACTGAAGCTTTCTTT
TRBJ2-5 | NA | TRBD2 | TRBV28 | CASSPAGLAVKETQYF | TGTGCCAGCAGCCCCGCGGGACTAGCGGTGAAAGAGACCCAGTACTTC
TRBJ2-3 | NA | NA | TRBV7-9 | CASSMTLGPTDTQYF | TGTGCCAGCAGCATGACGTTGGGTCCCACAGATACGCAGTATTTT
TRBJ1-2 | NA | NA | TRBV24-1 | CATSDLSQSGYTF | TGTGCCACCAGTGATTTGTCACAGAGTGGCTACACCTTC
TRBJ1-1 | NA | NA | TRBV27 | CATKIEQGNTEAFF | TGTGCCACCAAAATAGAACAGGGGAACACTGAAGCTTTCTTT
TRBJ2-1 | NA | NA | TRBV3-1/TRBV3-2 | CASSRGLLYEQFF | TGTGCCAGCAGCCGAGGACTTCTGTATGAGCAGTTCTTC
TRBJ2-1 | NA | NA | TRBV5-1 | CASSLENGGNIGEQFF | TGCGCCAGCAGCTTGGAAAATGGCGGGAACATCGGTGAGCAGTTCTTC
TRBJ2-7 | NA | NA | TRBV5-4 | CASSLKRTFSYEQYF | TGTGCCAGCAGCCTCAAGCGGACGTTCTCCTACGAGCAGTACTTC
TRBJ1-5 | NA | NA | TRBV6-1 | CASSEGRWQPQHF | TGTGCCAGCAGTGAAGGGCGGTGGCAGCCCCAGCATTTT
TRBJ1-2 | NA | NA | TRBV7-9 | CASRYSWTDGYTF | TGTGCCAGCAGGTATAGCTGGACGGATGGCTACACCTTC
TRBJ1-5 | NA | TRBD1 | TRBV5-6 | CASSLGQGVNQPQHF | TGTGCCAGCAGCTTGGGGCAGGGGGTCAATCAGCCCCAGCATTTT
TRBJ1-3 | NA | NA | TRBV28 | CASGDFRVAGNTIYF | TGTGCCAGCGGGGATTTTCGGGTGGCTGGAAACACCATATATTTT
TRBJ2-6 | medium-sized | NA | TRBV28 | CASSSGESSGANVLTF | TGTGCCAGCAGTTCGGGAGAGAGCTCTGGGGCCAACGTCCTGACTTTC
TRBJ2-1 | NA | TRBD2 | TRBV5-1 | CASSFPGRGSGRSNEQFF | TGCGCCAGCAGCTTTCCGGGACGAGGGAGCGGGAGGTCCAATGAGCAGTTCTTC
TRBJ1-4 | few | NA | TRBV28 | CASSLISTIRGEKLFF | TGTGCCAGCAGTTTAATTTCGACAATTCGGGGCGAAAAACTGTTTTTT
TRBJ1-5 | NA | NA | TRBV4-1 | CASSQSSGNQPQHF | TGCGCCAGCAGCCAATCGTCTGGCAATCAGCCCCAGCATTTT
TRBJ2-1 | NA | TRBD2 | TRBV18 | CASSPPLAGVGNEQFF | TGTGCCAGCTCACCACCGCTCGCGGGAGTTGGAAATGAGCAGTTCTTC
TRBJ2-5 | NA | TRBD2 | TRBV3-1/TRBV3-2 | CASSPAAGVRETQYF | TGTGCCAGCAGTCCCGCAGCGGGAGTTAGAGAGACCCAGTACTTC
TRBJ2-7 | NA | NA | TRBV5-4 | CASSLGVGSLYEQYF | TGTGCCAGCAGCTTGGGGGTCGGGAGTCTCTACGAGCAGTACTTC
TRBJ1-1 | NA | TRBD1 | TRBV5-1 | CASSLDRTGREAFF | TGCGCCAGCAGCTTGGATCGGACAGGGAGGGAAGCTTTCTTT
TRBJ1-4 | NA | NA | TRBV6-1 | CASSEVRVFANEKLFF | TGTGCCAGCAGTGAAGTCAGGGTTTTTGCTAATGAAAAACTGTTTTTT
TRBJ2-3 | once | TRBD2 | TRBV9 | CASSVVAGTDTQYF | TGTGCCAGCAGCGTTGTAGCGGGAACAGATACGCAGTATTTT
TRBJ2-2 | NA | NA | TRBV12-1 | CASSFLQRTGELFF | TGTGCCAGCAGCTTTCTCCAGCGCACCGGGGAGCTGTTTTTT
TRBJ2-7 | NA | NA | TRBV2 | CASRYSGRAYEQYF | TGTGCCAGCAGATACAGCGGTCGGGCCTACGAGCAGTACTTC